Here is one T cell receptor beta chain with its context. The target antigen is unknown. CDR3 length equals 15 residues. Per germline, CDR1 LNHDA and CDR2 SQIVND (reference sequence). The ends lost 6 bases at V and 4 bases at J; junction bases unmatched: 11. Using immunoSEQ multiplex PCR, the repertoire was profiled, and TCRdb retains in-frame clones only, with some absent. Among 250,000 to 300,000 clones listed, 94% were seen once. Researchers grouped second doses given at about 4 or about 12 weeks into one pool. The sample belongs to a study of T cell responses to AZD1222 COVID-19 vaccine. Study conclusions and caveats: There were mostly white British donors and more females than males, and clonal diversity was possibly underestimated. Unmutated variant regions reportedly attract nearly half of all spike-specific TCRs.

This TCR was recovered from an adult who received the AZD1222 COVID-19 vaccine. This chain connects TRBV19 to TRBJ2-7; 8 bases are shared with TRBD2. Source: peripheral blood, taken 28 days after the second AZD1222 dose. Here the CDR3 reads CASSLGGGRIYEQYF. The DNA for the CDR3 is TGTGCCAGTAGCCTTGGGGGCGGGAGGATTTACGAGCAGTACTTC.